These 32 T cell receptor beta chains originate from one sample sequenced in a study of blood T cell repertoires in COVID-19. TCRdb keeps only in-frame clones here, not all; method: immunoSEQ multiplex PCR. The sample consists of about 150,000 clones, approximately 91% of them appearing once. Sequenced input: peripheral blood. Receptor source: a woman in her seventies with acute or convalescent COVID-19.

V is TRBV11-2 and J is TRBJ2-1; a weak D match, TRBD1 (6 bases). V was trimmed by 5 bases and J by 3 bases, leaving 11 bases between them. Germline loops: CDR1 SGHAT, CDR2 FQNNGV. This CDR3 spans 14 amino acids. This chain's CDR3 is CASSLWDNYNEQFF. The CDR3 coding sequence is TGTGCCAGCAGCCTGTGGGACAACTACAATGAGCAGTTCTTC.

The chain recombines TRBV7-2 with TRBJ1-5; TRBD1 is a possible D gene (6 bases). The CDR3 covers 15 residues. The ends were cut back, 6 bases at V and 6 bases at J, with 18 bases in the middle. Per germline, CDR1 SGHTA and CDR2 FQGNSA. CDR3 sequence reads: CASSRDPGTFQPQHF. For the CDR3, the DNA is TGTGCCAGCAGTCGAGACCCCGGGACATTTCAGCCCCAGCATTTT.

The chain has TRBV5-6 and TRBJ2-6; 9 bases are a match to TRBD1. V lost 4 bases and J lost 2; bases outside the gene matches: 13. Germline V lookup: CDR1 SGHDT, CDR2 YYEEEE. This CDR3 is built from 19 residues. Here the CDR3 reads CASSGLDRGAIAGANVLTF. CDR3 in DNA: TGTGCCAGCAGCGGCCTCGACAGGGGGGCTATCGCTGGGGCCAACGTCCTGACTTTC. Together with reference TRBV5-6 and TRBJ2-6, the CDR3 gives the full variable domain: DAGVTQSPTHLIKTRGQQVTLRCSPKSGHDTVSWYQQALGQGPQFIFQYYEEEERQRGNFPDRFSGHQFPNYSSELNVNALLLGDSALYLCASSGLDRGAIAGANVLTFGAGSRLTVL.

This clone has only one observation. The chain employs TRBV2 and TRBJ2-1; 8 nucleotides match TRBD2. J lost 2 bases, V lost 2 bases, and 2 bases had no gene match. This CDR3 has 15 residues. CDR1 and CDR2 from the germline V gene are SNHLY and FYNNEI. CDR3 nucleotide sequence: TGTGCCAGCAGTGAACAGGGACTAGCCTACAATGAGCAGTTCTTC. Translated, it gives CASSEQGLAYNEQFF.

The V gene is TRBV6-5, the J gene TRBJ2-5; D is possibly TRBD2 (7 bases). Germline V gives CDR1 MNHEY, CDR2 SVGAGI. Trimming removed 7 bases from V and 5 bases from J, with 20 bases in between. The CDR3 is made up of 15 amino acids. The CDR3 region is CASTAEGGGWETQYF. The DNA for the CDR3 is TGTGCCAGCACCGCCGAAGGGGGGGGTTGGGAGACCCAGTACTTC.

This chain connects TRBV15 to TRBJ1-4; possibly TRBD1 for D (6 bases). This CDR3 spans 16 amino acids. Per germline, CDR1 LNHNV and CDR2 YYDKDF (reference sequence). Trimming stripped 1 base from V and 0 bases from J, with 9 bases between. The CDR3, as DNA: TGTGCCACCAGCAGAGGGGGGCTAACAACTAATGAAAAACTGTTTTTT. This encodes CATSRGGLTTNEKLFF.

V is TRBV10-2 and J is TRBJ1-4, with 8 bases identical to TRBD1. Trimming took 4 bases from V and 7 from J; bases not matched to a gene: 8. This CDR3 is built from 15 residues. CDR1 is WSHSY and CDR2 is SAAADI in the germline V gene. The CDR3 loop reads CASSVGQGNFEKLFF. CDR3 nucleotides: TGCGCCAGCAGTGTTGGACAGGGCAATTTTGAAAAACTGTTTTTT.

The V and J genes are TRBV18 and TRBJ2-5; 7 positions match TRBD1. V dropped 5 bases and J dropped 1; count of bases not matched to a gene: 1. The germline CDR1 and CDR2 sequences are KGHSH and LQKENI. This CDR3 comprises 13 residues. CDR3 in amino acids: CASSDRVQETQYF. For the CDR3, the DNA is TGTGCCAGCTCAGACAGGGTCCAAGAGACCCAGTACTTC.

The chain is built from TRBV10-2 and TRBJ2-7; 8 bases agree with TRBD1. Germline loops: CDR1 WSHSY, CDR2 SAAADI. Unmatched junction bases numbered 8, after V lost 8 bases and J lost 2 bases. The CDR3 spans 14 residues. CDR3 bases: TGCGCCAGCGGGACAGGACAGGCGCCCTACGAGCAGTACTTC. Its protein product is CASGTGQAPYEQYF.

The rearrangement uses TRBV7-9 and TRBJ1-1; TRBD1 is a possible D gene (6 bases). CDR1 and CDR2 (germline): SEHNR, FQNEAQ (reference sequence). The CDR3 is made up of 11 amino acids. V lost 6 bases to trimming and J lost 8 bases, with 10 bases between them. The CDR3 nucleotides read TGTGCCAGCAGGCCAACAGGGGAAGCTTTCTTT. This gives the protein CASRPTGEAFF.

The V and J genes are TRBV7-9 and TRBJ2-1; 15 bases are a match to TRBD2. V lost 5 bases and J lost 0; bases outside the gene matches: 5. The CDR3 is 18 residues long. Germline V gene lookup returns CDR1 SEHNR and CDR2 FQNEAQ (reference sequence). The DNA of the CDR3 is TGTGCCAGCAGCCGAGGACTAGCGGGGGGGAGCTCCTACAATGAGCAGTTCTTC. It specifies CASSRGLAGGSSYNEQFF.

This clone was recorded once. The CDR3, as DNA: TGTGCCAGCAGAAAGGTTGGACAGGGGAGGATGGGGTATGGCTACACCTTC. It codes for CASRKVGQGRMGYGYTF. The rearrangement uses TRBV28 and TRBJ1-2, with 9 nucleotides matching TRBD1. Germline trimming cut 6 bases from V and 5 bases from J; bases unmatched to any gene: 16. CDR1 is MDHEN and CDR2 is SYDVKM in the germline V gene. The CDR3 spans 17 residues.

The chain uses TRBV19 and TRBJ2-1, with 7 bases aligning to TRBD2. The ends lost 1 base at V and 6 bases at J; junction bases unmatched: 12. The CDR3 is 17 amino acids. Germline lookup yields CDR1 LNHDA and CDR2 SQIVND (reference sequence). CDR3 in amino acids: CASSIAPREGTPNEQFF. CDR3 DNA: TGTGCCAGTAGTATAGCGCCAAGGGAGGGTACCCCCAATGAGCAGTTCTTC.

The rearrangement uses TRBV3-1 (or the pseudogene TRBV3-2) and TRBJ1-4, with a weak D call TRBD1 (5 bases). Trimming took off 8 bases at V and 0 bases at J, with 13 bases between the two ends. The CDR3 length is 15 residues. Germline values: CDR1 LGHDT, CDR2 YNNKEL (reference sequence). CDR3 sequence: CASGAGSATNEKLFF. DNA of the CDR3: TGTGCCAGCGGGGCAGGATCAGCAACTAATGAAAAACTGTTTTTT.

CDR3 amino acids: CASIMGRGREAFF. As DNA, the CDR3 is TGTGCCAGCATCATGGGTAGGGGCCGTGAAGCTTTCTTT. The chain uses TRBV6-6 and TRBJ1-1; D is possibly TRBD1 (5 bases). Between the trimmed V and J ends, which lost 7 bases and 7 bases, there was a span of 16 bases. The CDR3 totals 13 residues. Germline CDR1 reads MNHNY; CDR2 reads SVGAGI (reference sequence).

The rearrangement links TRBV7-9 to TRBJ1-1; 8 nucleotides align to TRBD1. Germline CDR1 SEHNR, CDR2 FQNEAQ (reference sequence). The CDR3 covers 14 residues. V lost 4 bases and J lost 5; bases outside the gene matches: 6. CDR3 nucleotide sequence: TGTGCCAGCAGCTCGTTGACAGGGGTAACTGAAGCTTTCTTT. This translates into CASSSLTGVTEAFF.

V is TRBV18 and J is TRBJ2-5; 7 positions match TRBD1. The germline V gene has CDR1 KGHSH and CDR2 LQKENI. The CDR3 is 13 residues long. The trim removed 5 bases at V and 2 bases at J, leaving 2 bases unmatched. The CDR3 reads CASSKGQQETQYF. Written as DNA, the CDR3 is TGTGCCAGCTCAAAGGGACAGCAAGAGACCCAGTACTTC.

This clone was counted only a few times. The V and J genes are TRBV29-1 and TRBJ1-5; the D gene is possibly TRBD1 (5 bases). Per germline, CDR1 SQVTM and CDR2 ANQGSEA. Trimming stripped 7 bases from V and 3 bases from J, with 13 bases between. The CDR3 totals 13 residues. The CDR3 here is CSAQAGINQPQHF. In DNA form, the CDR3 reads TGCAGCGCCCAAGCAGGGATCAATCAGCCCCAGCATTTT.

The rearrangement links TRBV14 to TRBJ1-3; 7 bases line up with TRBD1. This CDR3 has 16 residues. V lost 5 bases and J lost 0; bases outside the gene matches: 7. From germline, CDR1 is SGHDN and CDR2 FVKESK. The CDR3 here is CASSSHRGLSGNTIYF. As DNA, the CDR3 is TGTGCCAGCAGCTCTCACAGGGGACTCTCTGGAAACACCATATATTTT.

The sample holds one count of this clone. The chain has TRBV19 and TRBJ1-5, with D possibly matching TRBD1 (5 bases). The CDR3 is 15 residues long. The V and J ends lost 8 bases and 0 bases respectively, with 14 bases between them. The germline V gene has CDR1 LNHDA and CDR2 SQIVND (reference sequence). The CDR3 region is CASGAQVHSNQPQHF. The CDR3 DNA sequence: TGTGCCAGTGGGGCGCAGGTCCATAGCAATCAGCCCCAGCATTTT.

This clone came up once. CDR3 protein: CASSHGRTPQYF. CDR3 in DNA: TGTGCCAGCAGCCATGGACGGACTCCGCAGTATTTT. This chain connects TRBV3-1 (or the pseudogene TRBV3-2) to TRBJ2-3, with D possibly being TRBD2 (5 bases). Per germline, CDR1 LGHDT and CDR2 YNNKEL (reference sequence). Trimming left V 3 bases short and J 10 bases short, with 11 bases between. The CDR3 length is 12 residues.

CDR3: CASSTSSGGEGNEQFF. DNA of the CDR3: TGTGCCAGCAGCACGTCTAGCGGGGGGGAAGGAAATGAGCAGTTCTTC. This rearrangement joins TRBV7-3 to TRBJ2-1, with 12 bases that match TRBD2. The germline gives CDR1 SGHTA, CDR2 FQGTGA. The CDR3 has 16 residues. J was trimmed by 7 bases and V by 5 bases; bases with no gene match: 9.

The genes are TRBV24-1 and TRBJ1-5; 7 bases match TRBD1. The CDR3 is 15 residues long. The V and J ends lost 6 bases and 3 bases, in that order; junction bases with no gene match: 7. In germline, CDR1 is KGHDR, CDR2 SFDVKD. The chain's CDR3 is CATSRKGALNQPQHF. The CDR3 DNA is TGTGCCACCAGTAGAAAGGGGGCCCTCAATCAGCCCCAGCATTTT.

The V and J genes are TRBV7-8 and TRBJ1-6, with 7 bases fitting TRBD1. Germline V gene lookup returns CDR1 SGHVS and CDR2 FQNEAQ. The CDR3 totals 15 residues. The V segment lost 7 bases and the J segment 6 bases; nucleotides outside the gene matches: 9. The chain's CDR3 is CASTQGDRRNSPLHF. Written as DNA, the CDR3 is TGTGCCAGCACTCAGGGGGATCGGCGTAATTCACCCCTCCACTTT.

This rearrangement joins TRBV3-1 (or the pseudogene TRBV3-2) to TRBJ1-5, with D possibly matching TRBD1 (6 bases). The CDR3 loop spans 15 amino acids. V dropped 0 bases and J dropped 8 bases, with 14 bases sitting between them. In germline, CDR1 is LGHDT, CDR2 YNNKEL (reference sequence). CDR3 sequence (DNA): TGTGCCAGCAGCCAAGATCCAGGGGTAAAGGAGCCCCAGCATTTT. This sequence encodes CASSQDPGVKEPQHF.

The chain joins TRBV6-5 to TRBJ1-5; TRBD1 matches 7 bases. The CDR3 covers 15 residues. Germline lookup yields CDR1 MNHEY and CDR2 SVGAGI. With 0 bases clipped from V and 4 bases from J, the junction kept 3 bases outside the gene matches. The CDR3 DNA is TGTGCCAGCAGTTACTCAGGGGGCCCTAATCAGCCCCAGCATTTT. Translating gives CASSYSGGPNQPQHF.

V usage is TRBV10-3 and J usage is TRBJ2-7; no firm D call. V gave up 4 bases and J gave up 6 bases, with 10 bases separating them. The V gene's germline CDR1 is ENHRY and CDR2 SYGVKD. The length of the CDR3 is 12 residues. CDR3 nucleotide sequence: TGTGCCATCAGTGGGAGAGGAGTCGAGCAGTACTTC. It encodes CAISGRGVEQYF.

The V call is TRBV28, the J call TRBJ2-1; TRBD2 matches at 10 bases. Germline CDR1 and CDR2: MDHEN and SYDVKM. The J segment lost 7 bases and the V segment lost 2 bases, leaving 8 bases of the junction unmatched. This CDR3 comprises 16 residues. CDR3 DNA sequence: TGTGCCAGCAGTTTAAGGACTAGCGGTACAGGGAATGAGCAGTTCTTC. It yields the protein CASSLRTSGTGNEQFF.

In its sample, this clone was seen a few times. The chain recombines TRBV4-3 with TRBJ2-7; D perhaps matches TRBD1 (6 bases). Trimming cost V 0 bases and J 3 bases, with 21 bases left between them. Germline CDR1 reads LGHNA; CDR2 reads YSLEER. The CDR3 runs to 18 residues. The CDR3 DNA reads TGCGCCAGCAGCCAAGATGGTGAGGCAGGGACAAGGATCTACGAGCAGTACTTC. As protein: CASSQDGEAGTRIYEQYF.

With respect to this clone: Germline is not matched at one junction end, which may reflect a read error. This rearrangement joins TRBV7-9 to TRBJ2-7, with D perhaps TRBD1 (6 bases). The CDR3 contains 14 residues. Germline V gives CDR1 SEHNR, CDR2 FQNEAQ (reference sequence). The CDR3 DNA reads as TGTGCCAGCAGCCTAGCTGGGGGCCCCTACGAGCAGTACTTC. Translation gives CASSLAGGPYEQYF.

The V gene is TRBV5-4, the J gene TRBJ2-3; 9 bases match TRBD2. V gave up 0 bases and J gave up 0 bases; unmatched junction bases: 5. Germline V gives CDR1 SGHNT, CDR2 YYREEE (reference sequence). This CDR3 region has 17 residues. The CDR3 protein is CASSLATSGASTDTQYF. The CDR3 DNA is TGTGCCAGCAGCTTGGCGACTAGCGGAGCTAGCACAGATACGCAGTATTTT.

This clone was counted a single time. The CDR3 DNA is TGTGCCAGCAGCCGGGTCCCCCCAGGAACCGGGGAGCTGTTTTTT. Translation gives CASSRVPPGTGELFF. The chain uses TRBV16 and TRBJ2-2, with unresolved D. Germline V gene data show CDR1 as KGHSY and CDR2 as FQNENV. The CDR3 has 15 amino acids. V was pared by 4 bases and J by 5 bases, with 14 bases between.